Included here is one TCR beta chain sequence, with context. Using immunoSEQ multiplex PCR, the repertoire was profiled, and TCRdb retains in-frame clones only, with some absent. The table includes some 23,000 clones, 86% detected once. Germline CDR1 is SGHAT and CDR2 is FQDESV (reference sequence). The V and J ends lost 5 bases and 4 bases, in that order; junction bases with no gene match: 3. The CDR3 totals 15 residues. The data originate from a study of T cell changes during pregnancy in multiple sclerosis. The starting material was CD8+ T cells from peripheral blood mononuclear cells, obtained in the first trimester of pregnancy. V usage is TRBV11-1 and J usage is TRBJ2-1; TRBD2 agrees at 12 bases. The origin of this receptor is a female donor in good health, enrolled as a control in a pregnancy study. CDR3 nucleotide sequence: TGTGCCAGCAGCGCTAGCGGGAGGGGGTACAATGAGCAGTTCTTC. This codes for CASSASGRGYNEQFF.